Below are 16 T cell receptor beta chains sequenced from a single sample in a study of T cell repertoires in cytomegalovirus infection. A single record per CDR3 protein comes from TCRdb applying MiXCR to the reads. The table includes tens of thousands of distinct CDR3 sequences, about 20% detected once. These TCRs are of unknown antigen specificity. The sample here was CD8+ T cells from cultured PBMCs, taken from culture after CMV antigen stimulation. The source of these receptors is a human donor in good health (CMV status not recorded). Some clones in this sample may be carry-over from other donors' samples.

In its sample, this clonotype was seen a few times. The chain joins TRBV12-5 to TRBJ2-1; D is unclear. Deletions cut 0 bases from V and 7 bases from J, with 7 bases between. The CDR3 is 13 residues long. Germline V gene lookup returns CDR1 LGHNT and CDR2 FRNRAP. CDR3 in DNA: TGTGCTAGTGGTTTGGTAGTCAAGAATGAGCAGTTCTTC. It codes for CASGLVVKNEQFF. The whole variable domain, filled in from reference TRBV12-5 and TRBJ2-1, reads DARVTQTPRHKVTEMGQEVTMRCQPILGHNTVFWYRQTMMQGLELLAYFRNRAPLDDSGMPKDRFSAEMPDATLATLKIQPSEPRDSAVYFCASGLVVKNEQFFGPGTRLTVL.

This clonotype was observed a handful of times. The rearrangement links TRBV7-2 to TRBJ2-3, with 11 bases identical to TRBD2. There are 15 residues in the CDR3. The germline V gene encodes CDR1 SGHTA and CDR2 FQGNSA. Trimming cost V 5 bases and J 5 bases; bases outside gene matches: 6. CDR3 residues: CASSPSGGRIDTQYF. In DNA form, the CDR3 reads TGTGCCAGCAGCCCTAGCGGGGGGCGAATAGATACGCAGTATTTT.

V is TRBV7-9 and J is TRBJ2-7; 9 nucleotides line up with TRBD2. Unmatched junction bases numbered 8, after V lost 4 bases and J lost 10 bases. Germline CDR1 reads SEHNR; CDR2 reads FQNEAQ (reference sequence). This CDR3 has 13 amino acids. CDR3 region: CASSSSSGVGQYF. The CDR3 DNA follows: TGTGCCAGCAGCTCGTCTAGCGGGGTAGGACAGTACTTC.

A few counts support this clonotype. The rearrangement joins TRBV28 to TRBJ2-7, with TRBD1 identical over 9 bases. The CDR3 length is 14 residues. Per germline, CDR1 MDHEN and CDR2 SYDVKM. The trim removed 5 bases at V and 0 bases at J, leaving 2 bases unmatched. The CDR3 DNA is TGTGCCAGCAGTGGGACAGGGAGCTCCTACGAGCAGTACTTC. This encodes CASSGTGSSYEQYF.

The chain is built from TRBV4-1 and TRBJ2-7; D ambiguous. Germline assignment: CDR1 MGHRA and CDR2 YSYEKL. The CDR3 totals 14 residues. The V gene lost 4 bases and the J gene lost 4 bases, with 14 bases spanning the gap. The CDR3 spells CASSLYLAKYEQYF. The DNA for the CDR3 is TGCGCCAGCAGCCTTTACTTGGCCAAGTACGAGCAGTACTTC.

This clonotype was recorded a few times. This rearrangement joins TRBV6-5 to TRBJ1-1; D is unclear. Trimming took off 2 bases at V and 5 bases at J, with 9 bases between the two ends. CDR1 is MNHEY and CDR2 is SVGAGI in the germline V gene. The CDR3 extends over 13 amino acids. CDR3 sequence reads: CASSYPGGTEAFF. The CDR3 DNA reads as TGTGCCAGCAGTTACCCGGGCGGGACTGAAGCTTTCTTT.

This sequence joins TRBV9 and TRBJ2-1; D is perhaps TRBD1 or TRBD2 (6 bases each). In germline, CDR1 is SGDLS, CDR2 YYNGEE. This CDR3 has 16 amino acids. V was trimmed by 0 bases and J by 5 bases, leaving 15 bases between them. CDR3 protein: CASSVAVGGHHNEQFF. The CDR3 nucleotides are TGTGCCAGCAGCGTAGCCGTGGGGGGCCACCACAATGAGCAGTTCTTC.

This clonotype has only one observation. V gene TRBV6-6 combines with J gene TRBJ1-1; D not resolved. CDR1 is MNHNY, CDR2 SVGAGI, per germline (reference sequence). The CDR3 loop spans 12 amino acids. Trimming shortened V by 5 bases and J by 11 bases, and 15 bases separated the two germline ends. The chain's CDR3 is CASSTDPSAAFF. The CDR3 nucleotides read TGTGCCAGCAGTACGGACCCCTCGGCGGCTTTCTTT.

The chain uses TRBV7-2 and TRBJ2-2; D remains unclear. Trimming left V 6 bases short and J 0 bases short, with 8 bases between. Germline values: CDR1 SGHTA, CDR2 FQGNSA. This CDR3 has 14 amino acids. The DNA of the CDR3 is TGTGCCAGCAGGGGCTCTTCGAACACCGGGGAGCTGTTTTTT. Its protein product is CASRGSSNTGELFF.

The CDR3 is CASSLVGGRGTGELFF. The CDR3 DNA reads TGTGCCAGCAGCTTAGTAGGAGGGCGCGGGACCGGGGAGCTGTTTTTT. The chain is built from TRBV7-9 and TRBJ2-2, with D possibly matching TRBD2 (6 bases). The CDR3 has 16 residues. Germline V gene lookup returns CDR1 SEHNR and CDR2 FQNEAQ (reference sequence). The V and J ends lost 1 base and 5 bases respectively, with 14 bases between them.

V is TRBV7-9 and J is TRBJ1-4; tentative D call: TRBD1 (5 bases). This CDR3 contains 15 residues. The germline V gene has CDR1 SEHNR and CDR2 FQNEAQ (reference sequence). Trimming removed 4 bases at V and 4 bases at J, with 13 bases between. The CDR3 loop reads CASSSPGRGNEKLFF. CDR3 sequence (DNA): TGTGCCAGCAGCTCCCCGGGACGGGGTAATGAAAAACTGTTTTTT.

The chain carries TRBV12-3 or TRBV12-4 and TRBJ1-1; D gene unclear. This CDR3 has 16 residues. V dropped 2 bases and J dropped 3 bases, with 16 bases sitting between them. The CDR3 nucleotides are TGTGCCAGCAGTTTAAGGCGTATCCGGGAGGACACTGAAGCTTTCTTT. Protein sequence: CASSLRRIREDTEAFF.

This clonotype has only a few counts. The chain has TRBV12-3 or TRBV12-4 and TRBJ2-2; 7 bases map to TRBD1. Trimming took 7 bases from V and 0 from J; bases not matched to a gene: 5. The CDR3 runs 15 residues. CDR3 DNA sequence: TGTGCCAGCACCCTACAGGGGCCGAACACCGGGGAGCTGTTTTTT. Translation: CASTLQGPNTGELFF.

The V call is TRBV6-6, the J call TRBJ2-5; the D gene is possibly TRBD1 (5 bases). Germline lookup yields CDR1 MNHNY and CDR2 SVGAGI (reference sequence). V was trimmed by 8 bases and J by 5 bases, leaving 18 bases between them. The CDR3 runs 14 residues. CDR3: CASSLHPGHETQYF. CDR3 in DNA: TGTGCCAGCTCCCTACACCCAGGGCACGAGACCCAGTACTTC.

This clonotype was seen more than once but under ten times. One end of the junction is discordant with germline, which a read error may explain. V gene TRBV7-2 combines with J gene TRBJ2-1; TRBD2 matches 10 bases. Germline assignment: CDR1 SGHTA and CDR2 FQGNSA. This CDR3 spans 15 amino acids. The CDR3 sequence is CASSLVAGGYNEQFF. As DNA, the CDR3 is TGTGCCAGCAGTTTAGTAGCGGGGGGCTACAATGAGCAGTTCTTC.

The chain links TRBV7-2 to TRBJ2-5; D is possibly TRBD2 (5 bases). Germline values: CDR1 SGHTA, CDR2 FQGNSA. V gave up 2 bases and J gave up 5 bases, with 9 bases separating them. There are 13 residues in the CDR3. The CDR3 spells CASSLNRDETQYF. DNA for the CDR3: TGTGCCAGCAGCTTAAATCGGGATGAGACCCAGTACTTC.